This TCR beta chain stems from a study of shared clonotypes between healthy human individuals. Study-level results: Tissue TCR repertoires likely differ from these blood-only repertoires. The small donor group covered limited genetic and exposure diversity. Generally, naive subsets came out with larger estimated richness than memory subsets.

About this clone: Its antigen is undetermined. Other DNA sequences in the sample encode the same CDR3.

The CDR3 is 16 amino acids. V gave up 0 bases and J gave up 3 bases; unmatched junction bases: 4. Germline lookup yields CDR1 SGHRS and CDR2 YFSETQ. Selected positively for CCR7 and CD45RO-negative, naive CD8 cells excluded terminally differentiated effector memory CD45RA+ cells. Data came from immunoSEQ multiplex PCR; TCRdb stores just in-frame clones and leaves some out. The repertoire holds approximately 1.9 million clones, with 93% as singletons. The chain couples TRBV5-1 to TRBJ2-3; the match to TRBD2 covers 10 bases. The clonotype comes from a man in his late teens or twenties in good health. Some clones in this sample may be carry-over from other donors' samples. Specimen: naive CD8+ T cells from PBMCs. The CDR3 sequence is CASSLAPSGSTDTQYF. In DNA form, the CDR3 reads TGCGCCAGCAGCTTGGCCCCTAGCGGGAGTACAGATACGCAGTATTTT.